Reported below is one T cell receptor beta chain. Authors' processing steps: Researchers report that nucleated cell counts were estimated from reference gene primer amplification. Data came from immunoSEQ multiplex PCR; TCRdb stores just in-frame clones and leaves some out. That table is the source of V, J and clone size, and D and trimming were worked out from the DNA. The sample lists roughly 100,000 clones, roughly 86% occurring once. The data derive from a study of blood T cell repertoires in COVID-19. Whole-study context: Researchers got acute and convalescent COVID-19 samples from the United States, Italy and Spain. PBMCs, B-cell-depleted T cells, or T cells were the source of the cDNA or gDNA that made up the material.

Trimming stripped 0 bases from V and 0 bases from J, with 17 bases between. The CDR3 runs 19 residues. The germline V gene has CDR1 LGHNA and CDR2 YNFKEQ. This clonotype was obtained from a man aged 35 to 55 with active or convalescent COVID-19. Specimen: peripheral blood. The chain couples TRBV4-2 to TRBJ2-2; possible D gene TRBD2, 6 bases. DNA for the CDR3: TGTGCCAGCAGCCAAGATGTGGTCGTGACGGGGGCGAACACCGGGGAGCTGTTTTTT. It yields the protein CASSQDVVVTGANTGELFF.